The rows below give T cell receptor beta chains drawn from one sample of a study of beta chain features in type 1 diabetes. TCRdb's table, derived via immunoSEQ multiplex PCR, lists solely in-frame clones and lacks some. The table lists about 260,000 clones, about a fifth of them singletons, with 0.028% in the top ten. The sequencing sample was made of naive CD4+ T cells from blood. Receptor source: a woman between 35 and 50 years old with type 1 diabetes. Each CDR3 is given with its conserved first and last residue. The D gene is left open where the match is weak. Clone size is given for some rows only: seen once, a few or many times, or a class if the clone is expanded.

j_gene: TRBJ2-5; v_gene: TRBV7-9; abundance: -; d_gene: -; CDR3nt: TGTGCCAGCACCCAAGTGGACCGGGGAGGAGAGACCCAGTACTTC; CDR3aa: CASTQVDRGGETQYF
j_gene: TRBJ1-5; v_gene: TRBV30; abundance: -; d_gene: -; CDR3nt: TGTGCCTGGAGTGTCGGGTCTGCTGAGAATCAGCCCCAGCATTTT; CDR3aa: CAWSVGSAENQPQHF
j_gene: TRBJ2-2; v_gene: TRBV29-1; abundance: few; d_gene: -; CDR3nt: TGCAGCGGCGGGGGCGGGAGTAACACCGGGGAGCTGTTTTTT; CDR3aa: CSGGGGSNTGELFF
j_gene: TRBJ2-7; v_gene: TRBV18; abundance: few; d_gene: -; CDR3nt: TGTGCCAGCTCACCACCGGGGGCCCTCTCCTACGAGCAGTACTTC; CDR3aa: CASSPPGALSYEQYF
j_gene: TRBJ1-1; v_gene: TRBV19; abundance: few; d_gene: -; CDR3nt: TGTGCCAGTAGTGGGGCAGGGCAGTCCCTCACTGAAGCTTTCTTT; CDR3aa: CASSGAGQSLTEAFF
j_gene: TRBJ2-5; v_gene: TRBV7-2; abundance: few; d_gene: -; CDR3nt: TGTGCCAGCAGCCCAAGAGGGGAGACCCAGTACTTC; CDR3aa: CASSPRGETQYF
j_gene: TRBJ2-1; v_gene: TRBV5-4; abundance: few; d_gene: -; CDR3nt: TGTGCCAGCAGCTTGGGCGGCTCCTACAATGAGCAGTTCTTC; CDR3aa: CASSLGGSYNEQFF
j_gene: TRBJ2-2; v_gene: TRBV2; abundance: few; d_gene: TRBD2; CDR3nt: TGTGCCAGCACCTTGGATAGCGGGAGGGCCGGGGAGCTGTTTTTT; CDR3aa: CASTLDSGRAGELFF
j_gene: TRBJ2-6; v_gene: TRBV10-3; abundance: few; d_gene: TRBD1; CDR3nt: TGTGCCATCAGTGAGTCGCGGACAGGGAGTGGGGCCAACGTCCTGACTTTC; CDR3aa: CAISESRTGSGANVLTF
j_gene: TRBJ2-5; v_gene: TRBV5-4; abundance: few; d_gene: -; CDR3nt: TGTGCCAGCAGCTTGGGCGGGGAAGAGACCCAGTACTTC; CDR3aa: CASSLGGEETQYF
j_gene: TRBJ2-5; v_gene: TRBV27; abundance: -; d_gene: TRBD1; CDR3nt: TGTGCCAGCAGCCACGGGACAGGGGCCCTGGAAGAGACCCAGTACTTC; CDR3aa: CASSHGTGALEETQYF
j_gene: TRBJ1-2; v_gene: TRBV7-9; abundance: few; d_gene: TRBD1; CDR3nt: TGTGCCAGCTACGACAGGGATGGCTACACCTTC; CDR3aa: CASYDRDGYTF
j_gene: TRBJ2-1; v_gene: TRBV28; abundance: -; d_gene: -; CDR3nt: TGTGCCAGCAGCCTGGGCGACAGGAGCTCCTACAATGAGCAGTTCTTC; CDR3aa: CASSLGDRSSYNEQFF
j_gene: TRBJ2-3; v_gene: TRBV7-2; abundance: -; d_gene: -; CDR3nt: TGTGCCAGCAACCAAGCCACAGATACGCAGTATTTT; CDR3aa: CASNQATDTQYF
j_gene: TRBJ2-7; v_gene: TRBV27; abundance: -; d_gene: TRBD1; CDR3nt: TGTGCCAGCAGTTTAAAAGGGGGCCCATACGAGCAGTACTTC; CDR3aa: CASSLKGGPYEQYF
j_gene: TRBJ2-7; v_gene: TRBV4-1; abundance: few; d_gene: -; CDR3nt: TGCGCCAGCAGCCAAACGACTAGGGCCTACGAGCAGTACTTC; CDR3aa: CASSQTTRAYEQYF
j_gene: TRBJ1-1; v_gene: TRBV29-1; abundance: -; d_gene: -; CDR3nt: TGCAGCGTTGAAGGCGGGCCAGGGTCGGGAGTTCGGGGAGCTTTCTTT; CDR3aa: CSVEGGPGSGVRGAFF
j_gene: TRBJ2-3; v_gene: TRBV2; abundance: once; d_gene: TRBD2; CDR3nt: TGTGCCAGCAGTGGCCGGGGGGACACAGATACGCAGTATTTT; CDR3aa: CASSGRGDTDTQYF
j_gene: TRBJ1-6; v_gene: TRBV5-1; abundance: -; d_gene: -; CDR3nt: TGCGCCAGCAGCACGGGGGACGATAATTCACCCCTCCACTTT; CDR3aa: CASSTGDDNSPLHF
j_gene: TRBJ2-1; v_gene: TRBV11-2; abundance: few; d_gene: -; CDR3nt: TGTGCCAGCAGCTTAGGGCAGTACAATGAGCAGTTCTTC; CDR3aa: CASSLGQYNEQFF
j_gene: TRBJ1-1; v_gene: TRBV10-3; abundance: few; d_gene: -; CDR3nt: TGTGCCATACAGGGAAGGGACACTGAAGCTTTCTTT; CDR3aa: CAIQGRDTEAFF
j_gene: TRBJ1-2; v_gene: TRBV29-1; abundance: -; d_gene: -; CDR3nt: TGCAGCGTTGACCTCTATGGCTACACCTTC; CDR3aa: CSVDLYGYTF
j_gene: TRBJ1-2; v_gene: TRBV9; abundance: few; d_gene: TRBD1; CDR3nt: TGTGCCAGCAGCGCACAGACAGGGAATGGCTACACCTTC; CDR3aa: CASSAQTGNGYTF
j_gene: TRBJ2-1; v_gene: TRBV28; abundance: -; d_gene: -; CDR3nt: TGTGCCAGCAGTTTAACTACAGGGAACTACAATGAGCAGTTCTTC; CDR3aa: CASSLTTGNYNEQFF
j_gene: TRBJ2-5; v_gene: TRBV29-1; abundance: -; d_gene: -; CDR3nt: TGCAGCGTCGAGACTAGTCCCACTCAAGAGACCCAGTACTTC; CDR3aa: CSVETSPTQETQYF
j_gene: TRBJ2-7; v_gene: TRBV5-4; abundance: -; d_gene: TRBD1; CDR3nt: TGTGCCAGCAGCGTCGGACAGGGAACTTACTACGAGCAGTACTTC; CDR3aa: CASSVGQGTYYEQYF
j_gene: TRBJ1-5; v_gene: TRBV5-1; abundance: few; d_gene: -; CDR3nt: TGCGCCAGCAGCTTAACAGGGATCAGCAATCAGCCCCAGCATTTT; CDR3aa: CASSLTGISNQPQHF
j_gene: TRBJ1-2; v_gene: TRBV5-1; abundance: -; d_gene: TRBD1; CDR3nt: TGCGCCAGCAGCTTGGATACGACAGGGGCCGTCTATGGCTACACCTTC; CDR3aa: CASSLDTTGAVYGYTF
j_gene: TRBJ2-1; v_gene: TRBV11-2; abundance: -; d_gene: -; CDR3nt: TGTGCCAGCACGACTACCCTAATAGTCAATGAGCAGTTCTTC; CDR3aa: CASTTTLIVNEQFF
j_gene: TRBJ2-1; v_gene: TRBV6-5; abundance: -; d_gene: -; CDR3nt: TGTGCCAGCAGTTACTTCCGGAGCGGGGAGCAGTTCTTC; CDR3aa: CASSYFRSGEQFF
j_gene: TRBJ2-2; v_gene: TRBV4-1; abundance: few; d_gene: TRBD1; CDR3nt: TGCGCCAGCAGACCGACAGGGGCGATCACCGGGGAGCTGTTTTTT; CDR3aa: CASRPTGAITGELFF
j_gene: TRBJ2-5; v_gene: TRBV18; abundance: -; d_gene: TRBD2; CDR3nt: TGTGCCAGCTCACCAGAAGGGAGGGCCCAGTACTTC; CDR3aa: CASSPEGRAQYF
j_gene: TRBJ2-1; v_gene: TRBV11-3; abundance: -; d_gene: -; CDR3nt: TGTGCCAGCAGCTTAGATCCGCTAAGGGGCAATGAGCAGTTCTTC; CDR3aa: CASSLDPLRGNEQFF
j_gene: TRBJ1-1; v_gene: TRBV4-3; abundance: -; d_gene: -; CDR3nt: TGCGCCAGCAGCCAAGAAGGGGTCGTCGGTGCTGAAGCTTTCTTT; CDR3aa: CASSQEGVVGAEAFF
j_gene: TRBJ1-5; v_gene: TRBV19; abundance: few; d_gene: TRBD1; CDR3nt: TGTGCCAGTAGCGTGGGACAGACAAGCAATCAGCCCCAGCATTTT; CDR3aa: CASSVGQTSNQPQHF
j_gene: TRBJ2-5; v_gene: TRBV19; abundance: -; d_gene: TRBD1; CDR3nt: TGTGCCAGTAGTCCCCTCGACAGGGCCGGGGAGACCCAGTACTTC; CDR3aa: CASSPLDRAGETQYF
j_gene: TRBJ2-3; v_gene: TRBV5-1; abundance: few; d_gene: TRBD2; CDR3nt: TGCGCCAGCGGGCCGGGGGGGCCGACGGATACGCAGTATTTT; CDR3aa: CASGPGGPTDTQYF
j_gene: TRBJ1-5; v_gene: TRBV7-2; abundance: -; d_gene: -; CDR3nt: TGTGCCAGCAGGGCCCAAGGGGTCGCCAATCAGCCCCAGCATTTT; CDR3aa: CASRAQGVANQPQHF
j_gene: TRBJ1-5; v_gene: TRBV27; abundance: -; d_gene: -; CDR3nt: TGTGCCAGCAGTTCATCCGGGTCGAAGGAGCCCCAGCATTTT; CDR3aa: CASSSSGSKEPQHF
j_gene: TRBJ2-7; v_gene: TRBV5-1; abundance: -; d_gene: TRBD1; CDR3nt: TGCGCCAGCAGCTCCCGGGACAGGGGGCACGAGCAGTACTTC; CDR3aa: CASSSRDRGHEQYF
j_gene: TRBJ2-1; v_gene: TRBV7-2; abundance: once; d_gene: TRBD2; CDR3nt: TGTGCCAGCAGCCCAGGAGGGACTACTCCCGGGAATGAGCAGTTCTTC; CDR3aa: CASSPGGTTPGNEQFF
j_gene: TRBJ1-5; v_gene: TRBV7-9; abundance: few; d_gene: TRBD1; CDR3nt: TGTGCCAGCAGGGGGACAGGGGATCGGAATCAGCCCCAGCATTTT; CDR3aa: CASRGTGDRNQPQHF
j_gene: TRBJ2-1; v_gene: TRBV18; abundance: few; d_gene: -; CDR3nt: TGTGCCAGCTCACCGTTGGAGGGCCCTGGTGAGCAGTTCTTC; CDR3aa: CASSPLEGPGEQFF
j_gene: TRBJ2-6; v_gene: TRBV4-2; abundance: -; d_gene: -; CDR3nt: TGTGCCAGCAGCCCCGGGGTGGGATCTGGGGCCAACGTCCTGACTTTC; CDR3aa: CASSPGVGSGANVLTF
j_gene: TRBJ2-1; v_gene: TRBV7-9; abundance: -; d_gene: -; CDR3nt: TGTGCCAGCAGCTTAGCAGTGACAAATGAGCAGTTCTTC; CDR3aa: CASSLAVTNEQFF
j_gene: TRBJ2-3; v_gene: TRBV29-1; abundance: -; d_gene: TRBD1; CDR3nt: TGCAGCGTTACGAGACAGGGGGGTTCAGATACGCAGTATTTT; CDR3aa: CSVTRQGGSDTQYF
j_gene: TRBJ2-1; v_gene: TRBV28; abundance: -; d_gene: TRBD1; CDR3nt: TGTGCCAGCAGCTCGGGACAGGGAGTAATCAATGAGCAGTTCTTC; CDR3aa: CASSSGQGVINEQFF
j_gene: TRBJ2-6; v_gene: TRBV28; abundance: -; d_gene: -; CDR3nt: TGTGCCAGCAGCGGGGTGACAGGGACTGGCTCTGGGGCCAACGTCCTGACTTTC; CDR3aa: CASSGVTGTGSGANVLTF
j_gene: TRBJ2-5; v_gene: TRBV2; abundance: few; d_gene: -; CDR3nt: TGTGCCAGCAACCGAGAGGATATCCAAGAGACCCAGTACTTC; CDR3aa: CASNREDIQETQYF
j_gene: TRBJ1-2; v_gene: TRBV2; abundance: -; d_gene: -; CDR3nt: TGTGCCAGCAATGAACAGGGACTTCCCTATGGCTACACCTTC; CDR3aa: CASNEQGLPYGYTF